These 26 T cell receptor beta chains came from one sample sequenced in a study of blood T cell repertoires in COVID-19. The assay was immunoSEQ multiplex PCR, and TCRdb's table has in-frame clones only and misses some. This table has some 160,000 clones, 78% appearing once. The specimen was peripheral blood. The receptors were gathered from a woman aged 80 or over with acute or convalescent COVID-19.

This clone was seen more than once but under ten times. The V gene is TRBV28, the J gene TRBJ1-2, with D unclear. The ends were cut back, 4 bases at V and 4 bases at J, with 13 bases in the middle. Germline-derived CDR1 and CDR2 are MDHEN and SYDVKM. The CDR3 extends over 14 amino acids. CDR3 sequence: CASSSGNRVYGYTF. The CDR3 bases are TGTGCCAGCAGTTCGGGGAATCGTGTCTATGGCTACACCTTC.

J is TRBJ2-2 and V is TRBV28; D ambiguous. The V gene's germline CDR1 is MDHEN and CDR2 SYDVKM. V shed 3 bases and J shed 1 base, with 6 bases lying between them. The CDR3 extends over 14 amino acids. CDR3 nucleotides: TGTGCCAGCAGTTTCCCAGAGAACACCGGGGAGCTGTTTTTT. This sequence encodes CASSFPENTGELFF. The complete variable domain, with remaining parts taken from reference TRBV28 and TRBJ2-2, reads DVKVTQSSRYLVKRTGEKVFLECVQDMDHENMFWYRQDPGLGLRLIYFSYDVKMKEKGDIPEGYSVSREKKERFSLILESASTNQTSMYLCASSFPENTGELFFGEGSRLTVL.

The V and J genes are TRBV29-1 and TRBJ2-3; 7 bases line up with TRBD1. This CDR3 region has 16 residues. Looked up from germline, CDR1 is SQVTM and CDR2 is ANQGSEA. Trimming removed 6 bases from V and 0 bases from J; junction bases left unmatched: 12. The CDR3 sequence: CSVPKGAGGSTDTQYF. The CDR3 region has the DNA TGCAGCGTCCCAAAGGGGGCAGGGGGTAGCACAGATACGCAGTATTTT.

The chain links TRBV5-4 to TRBJ1-1; weak D call: TRBD1 (5 bases). CDR3 length: 15 amino acids. In germline, CDR1 is SGHNT, CDR2 YYREEE (reference sequence). V was shortened by 1 base and J by 2 bases, with 12 bases between the two germline ends. The CDR3 loop reads CASSLRVGGNTEAFF. The CDR3 nucleotides read TGTGCCAGCAGCTTGAGGGTGGGGGGAAACACTGAAGCTTTCTTT. The full variable domain, rest sourced from reference TRBV5-4 and TRBJ1-1, is ETGVTQSPTHLIKTRGQQVTLRCSSQSGHNTVSWYQQALGQGPQFIFQYYREEENGRGNFPPRFSGLQFPNYSSELNVNALELDDSALYLCASSLRVGGNTEAFFGQGTRLTVV.

This clone was recorded once. This chain uses TRBV7-9 with TRBJ1-4; D not resolved. Germline lookup yields CDR1 SEHNR and CDR2 FQNEAQ (reference sequence). V lost 5 bases to trimming and J lost 8 bases, with 15 bases between them. This CDR3 is built from 14 residues. CDR3 sequence reads: CASSRREAGEKLFF. The CDR3 bases are TGTGCCAGCAGCCGGCGGGAGGCGGGCGAAAAACTGTTTTTT. Drawing the rest from reference TRBV7-9 and TRBJ1-4, the complete variable domain is DTGVSQNPRHKITKRGQNVTFRCDPISEHNRLYWYRQTLGQGPEFLTYFQNEAQLEKSRLLSDRFSAERPKGSFSTLEIQRTEQGDSAMYLCASSRREAGEKLFFGSGTQLSVL.

This clone was picked up one time. The chain recombines TRBV10-2 with TRBJ2-6; 9 bases map to TRBD1. The V gene's germline CDR1 is WSHSY and CDR2 SAAADI. The trim removed 6 bases at V and 0 bases at J, leaving 0 bases unmatched. CDR3 length: 15 amino acids. The CDR3 DNA reads as TGCGCCAGCAGGACAGGGGGCTCTGGGGCCAACGTCCTGACTTTC. Translating gives CASRTGGSGANVLTF.

For this clone: At one end the junction does not follow the germline gene, possibly because of a read error. The chain is built from TRBV7-7 and TRBJ2-1; D not resolved. Germline V lookup: CDR1 SSHAT, CDR2 FNYEAQ (reference sequence). This CDR3 spans 14 amino acids. Here the CDR3 reads CASSPSEFGNEQFF. The CDR3 nucleotides read TGTGCTAGCAGCCCCTCGGAGTTTGGCAATGAGCAGTTCTTC. The variable domain in full, with the rest retrieved from reference TRBV7-7 and TRBJ2-1, is GAGVSQSPRYKVTKRGQDVTLRCDPISSHATLYWYQQALGQGPEFLTYFNYEAQPDKSGLPSDRFSAERPEGSISTLTIQRTEQRDSAMYRCASSPSEFGNEQFFGPGTRLTVL.

The chain combines TRBV28 with TRBJ2-7; 11 nucleotides align to TRBD2. The V gene end was trimmed by 2 bases and the J gene end by 8 bases; junction bases not matched to a gene: 8. There are 15 residues in the CDR3. The germline V gene encodes CDR1 MDHEN and CDR2 SYDVKM. The CDR3 coding sequence is TGTGCCAGCAGTTTAGCCCTAGCGGGAGGTATCAAGCAGTACTTC. It is translated as CASSLALAGGIKQYF.

This chain links TRBV28 with TRBJ1-3; possible D gene TRBD1, 6 bases. Per the germline V gene, CDR1 is MDHEN and CDR2 is SYDVKM. The CDR3 totals 15 residues. V was clipped by 3 bases and J by 0 bases, with 9 bases between them. The CDR3 DNA sequence: TGTGCCAGCAGTTTCGGACAGAACTCTGGAAACACCATATATTTT. Protein sequence: CASSFGQNSGNTIYF.

The chain joins TRBV25-1 to TRBJ2-1; TRBD2 agrees at 8 bases. The CDR3 runs 16 residues. Germline CDR1 is MGHDK and CDR2 is SYGVNS. Germline trimming cut 6 bases from V and 8 bases from J; bases unmatched to any gene: 15. This CDR3 is CASSEGGTSYIYEQFF. The DNA for the CDR3 is TGTGCCAGCAGCGAAGGAGGGACTAGTTATATATATGAGCAGTTCTTC.

The V gene is TRBV18, the J gene TRBJ2-2; TRBD1 aligns across 7 bases. Per germline, CDR1 KGHSH and CDR2 LQKENI. CDR3 length equals 15 residues. The V and J ends lost 5 bases and 5 bases, in that order; junction bases with no gene match: 8. The CDR3 nucleotides read TGTGCCAGCTCAGAGGGACAGCGACCTACCGGGGAGCTGTTTTTT. Amino acid sequence: CASSEGQRPTGELFF. The full variable domain, its missing parts supplied by reference TRBV18 and TRBJ2-2, is NAGVMQNPRHLVRRRGQEARLRCSPMKGHSHVYWYRQLPEEGLKFMVYLQKENIIDESGMPKERFSAEFPKEGPSILRIQQVVRGDSAAYFCASSEGQRPTGELFFGEGSRLTVL.

This rearrangement joins TRBV7-8 to TRBJ2-3; D not certain. In germline, CDR1 is SGHVS, CDR2 FQNEAQ. This CDR3 contains 12 residues. Trimming left V 5 bases short and J 2 bases short, with 5 bases between. The CDR3 DNA follows: TGTGCCAGCAGCCCCTACACAGATACGCAGTATTTT. This sequence encodes CASSPYTDTQYF.

The chain joins TRBV6-1 to TRBJ2-2; tentatively, D is TRBD2 (5 bases). The V and J ends lost 3 bases and 0 bases respectively, with 11 bases between them. Germline V gene lookup returns CDR1 MNHNS and CDR2 SASEGT. There are 16 residues in the CDR3. The CDR3 protein is CASSEGTGTNTGELFF. The CDR3 DNA reads TGTGCCAGCAGTGAGGGTACCGGGACGAACACCGGGGAGCTGTTTTTT.

The chain employs TRBV3-1 (or the pseudogene TRBV3-2) and TRBJ2-2; the D gene is possibly TRBD1 (6 bases). The CDR3 extends over 15 amino acids. V lost 4 bases and J lost 1, with 10 bases in between. Looked up from germline, CDR1 is LGHDT and CDR2 is YNNKEL (reference sequence). The CDR3 sequence is CASSPRTVNTGELFF. CDR3 DNA: TGTGCCAGCAGCCCTCGGACAGTGAACACCGGGGAGCTGTTTTTT.

The chain uses TRBV11-3 and TRBJ2-2; possible D gene TRBD1, 6 bases. Germline assignment: CDR1 SGHNT and CDR2 YENEEA. CDR3 length equals 17 residues. Trimming cost V 1 base and J 3 bases, with 15 bases left between them. CDR3 protein: CASSLGDIRRDTGELFF. Written as DNA, the CDR3 is TGTGCCAGCAGCTTAGGGGACATCAGAAGAGACACCGGGGAGCTGTTTTTT.

The V and J genes are TRBV7-9 and TRBJ1-1; D is unresolved. This CDR3 is 12 amino acids long. Germline CDR1 is SEHNR and CDR2 is FQNEAQ (reference sequence). V shed 5 bases and J shed 9 bases, with 13 bases lying between them. The CDR3, as DNA: TGTGCCAGCAGCAAGGTGGGCAGCAAAGCTTTCTTT. It specifies CASSKVGSKAFF.

The chain employs TRBV2 and TRBJ2-3; D ambiguous. The CDR3 contains 13 residues. CDR1 and CDR2 from the germline V gene are SNHLY and FYNNEI. V dropped 8 bases and J dropped 1 base, with 10 bases sitting between them. The CDR3 nucleotides read TGTGCCAGCTTTAGACTGGGCACAGATACGCAGTATTTT. Translating gives CASFRLGTDTQYF.

The chain joins TRBV19 to TRBJ1-2; 8 nucleotides line up with TRBD1. Losses at the gene ends were 5 bases for V and 5 bases for J; bases not matched to a gene: 16. The CDR3 is made up of 17 amino acids. CDR1 is LNHDA, CDR2 SQIVND, per germline (reference sequence). In DNA, the CDR3 is TGTGCCAGTAGTCCCTCAGGACAGGGCTATGCAATTTATGGCTACACCTTC. It is translated as CASSPSGQGYAIYGYTF. The full variable domain, its missing parts supplied by reference TRBV19 and TRBJ1-2, is DGGITQSPKYLFRKEGQNVTLSCEQNLNHDAMYWYRQDPGQGLRLIYYSQIVNDFQKGDIAEGYSVSREKKESFPLTVTSAQKNPTAFYLCASSPSGQGYAIYGYTFGSGTRLTVV.

The chain carries TRBV10-3 and TRBJ2-1, with 10 bases identical to TRBD2. This CDR3 is 13 amino acids long. Germline V gene sequence: CDR1 ENHRY, CDR2 SYGVKD. The trim removed 6 bases at V and 6 bases at J, leaving 2 bases unmatched. The CDR3 spells CAISPSGGNEQFF. The DNA of the CDR3 is TGTGCCATCAGCCCTAGCGGGGGCAATGAGCAGTTCTTC.

The chain recombines TRBV11-2 with TRBJ1-1, with a possible D match to TRBD1 (5 bases). The CDR3 is 15 amino acids. Germline CDR1 reads SGHAT; CDR2 reads FQNNGV. V lost 8 bases to trimming and J lost 3 bases, with 19 bases between them. In DNA form, the CDR3 reads TGTGCCAGCCGGGGGGTCTGGCTGCGCTACACTGAAGCTTTCTTT. It translates to CASRGVWLRYTEAFF.

The chain uses TRBV5-1 and TRBJ1-1; a weak D match, TRBD1 (5 bases). CDR1 is SGHRS and CDR2 is YFSETQ in the germline V gene. This CDR3 is 13 amino acids long. Trimming cost V 4 bases and J 1 base, with 8 bases left between them. The CDR3 loop reads CASSSRENTEAFF. The CDR3 bases are TGCGCCAGCAGCAGCAGGGAGAACACTGAAGCTTTCTTT. Together with reference TRBV5-1 and TRBJ1-1, the CDR3 gives the full variable domain: KAGVTQTPRYLIKTRGQQVTLSCSPISGHRSVSWYQQTPGQGLQFLFEYFSETQRNKGNFPGRFSGRQFSNSRSEMNVSTLELGDSALYLCASSSRENTEAFFGQGTRLTVV.

The V call is TRBV11-2, the J call TRBJ2-5, with 12 bases identical to TRBD2. In germline, CDR1 is SGHAT, CDR2 FQNNGV. CDR3 size: 17 residues. Unmatched junction bases numbered 8, after V lost 5 bases and J lost 1 base. The CDR3 sequence: CASSPSSSGRVQETQYF. CDR3 nucleotide sequence: TGTGCCAGCAGCCCCTCCTCTAGCGGGAGGGTCCAAGAGACCCAGTACTTC.

J is TRBJ2-7 and V is TRBV29-1, with no clear D. V was trimmed by 6 bases and J by 2 bases, leaving 11 bases between them. Germline lookup yields CDR1 SQVTM and CDR2 ANQGSEA. This CDR3 region has 12 residues. The CDR3 loop reads CSVRSSAYEQYF. Here the CDR3 DNA reads TGCAGCGTCCGTTCAAGCGCCTACGAGCAGTACTTC.

The V gene is TRBV20-1, the J gene TRBJ2-1; D gene ambiguous. Germline values: CDR1 DFQATT, CDR2 SNEGSKA (reference sequence). V gave up 4 bases and J gave up 4 bases, with 5 bases separating them. The CDR3 consists of 11 residues. This chain's CDR3 is CSATGYNEQFF. The CDR3 coding sequence is TGCAGTGCTACCGGTTACAATGAGCAGTTCTTC.

The chain employs TRBV30 and TRBJ1-4, with 7 bases identical to TRBD1. After removal of 3 bases from V and 4 bases from J, the junction contained 11 bases not matched to a gene. The CDR3 length is 16 residues. CDR1 and CDR2 from the germline V gene are GTSNPN and SVGIG (reference sequence). The CDR3 protein is CAWRDLYRGFNEKLFF. Here the CDR3 DNA reads TGTGCCTGGAGAGACTTGTACAGGGGATTTAATGAAAAACTGTTTTTT.

The J gene is TRBJ1-1, the V gene TRBV13; a possible D gene is TRBD1 (5 bases). This CDR3 region has 14 residues. Germline CDR1 and CDR2: PRHDT and FYEKMQ (reference sequence). V lost 4 bases and J lost 1, with 10 bases in between. CDR3 region: CASSSPQGNTEAFF. DNA of the CDR3: TGTGCCAGCAGCTCCCCTCAGGGGAACACTGAAGCTTTCTTT.